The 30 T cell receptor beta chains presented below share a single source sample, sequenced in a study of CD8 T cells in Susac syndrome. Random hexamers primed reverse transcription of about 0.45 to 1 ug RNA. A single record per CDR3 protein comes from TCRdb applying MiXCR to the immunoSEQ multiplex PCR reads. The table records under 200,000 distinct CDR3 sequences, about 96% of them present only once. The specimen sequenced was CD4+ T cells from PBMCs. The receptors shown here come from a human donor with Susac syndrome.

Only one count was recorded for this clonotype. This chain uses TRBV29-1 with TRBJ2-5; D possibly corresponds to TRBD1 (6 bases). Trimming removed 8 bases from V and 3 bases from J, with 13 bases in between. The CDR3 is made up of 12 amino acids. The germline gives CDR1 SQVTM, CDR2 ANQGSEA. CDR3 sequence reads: CSTGFSEETQYF. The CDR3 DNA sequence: TGCAGCACAGGGTTTTCAGAAGAGACCCAGTACTTC.

The CDR3 DNA is TGTGCCAGCAGTACAGGGGTCGGGGCCAACGTCCTGACTTTC. It encodes CASSTGVGANVLTF. The chain recombines TRBV2 with TRBJ2-6; 7 bases agree with TRBD1. The junction had 2 bases not matched to a gene; V was cut back by 5 bases and J by 4 bases. Germline V gene data show CDR1 as SNHLY and CDR2 as FYNNEI. This CDR3 is built from 14 residues.

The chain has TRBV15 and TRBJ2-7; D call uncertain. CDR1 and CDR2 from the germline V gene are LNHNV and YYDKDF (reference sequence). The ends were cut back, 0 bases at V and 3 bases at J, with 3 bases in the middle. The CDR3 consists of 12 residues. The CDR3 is CATSRDYYEQYF. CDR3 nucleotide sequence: TGTGCCACCAGCAGAGATTACTACGAGCAGTACTTC.

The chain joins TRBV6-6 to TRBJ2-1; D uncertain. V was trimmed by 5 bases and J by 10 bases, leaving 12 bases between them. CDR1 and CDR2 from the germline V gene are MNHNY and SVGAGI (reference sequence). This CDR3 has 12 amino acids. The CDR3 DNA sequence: TGTGCCAGCAGTGATAGCAGCAACGAGCAGTTCTTC. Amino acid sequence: CASSDSSNEQFF.

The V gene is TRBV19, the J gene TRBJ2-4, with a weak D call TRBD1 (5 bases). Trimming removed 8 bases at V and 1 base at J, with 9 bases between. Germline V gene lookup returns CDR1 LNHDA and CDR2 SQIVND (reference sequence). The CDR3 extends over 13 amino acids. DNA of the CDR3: TGTGCCAGTGAAGGGGCGGCCAAAAACATTCAGTACTTC. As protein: CASEGAAKNIQYF.

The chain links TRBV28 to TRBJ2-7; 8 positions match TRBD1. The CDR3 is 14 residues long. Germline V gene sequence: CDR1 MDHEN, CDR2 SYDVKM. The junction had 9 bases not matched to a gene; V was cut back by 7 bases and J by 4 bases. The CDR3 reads CASNNGTGRYEQYF. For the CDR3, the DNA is TGTGCCAGCAACAACGGGACAGGCAGATACGAGCAGTACTTC.

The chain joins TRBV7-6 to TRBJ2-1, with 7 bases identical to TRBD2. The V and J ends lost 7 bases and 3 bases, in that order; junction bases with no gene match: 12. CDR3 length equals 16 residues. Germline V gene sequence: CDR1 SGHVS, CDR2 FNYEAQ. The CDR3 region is CASTPLEASGYNEQFF. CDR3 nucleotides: TGTGCCAGCACCCCACTTGAGGCTAGCGGCTACAATGAGCAGTTCTTC. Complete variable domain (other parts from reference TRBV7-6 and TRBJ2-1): GAGVSQSPRYKVTKRGQDVALRCDPISGHVSLYWYRQALGQGPEFLTYFNYEAQQDKSGLPNDRFSAERPEGSISTLTIQRTEQRDSAMYRCASTPLEASGYNEQFFGPGTRLTVL.

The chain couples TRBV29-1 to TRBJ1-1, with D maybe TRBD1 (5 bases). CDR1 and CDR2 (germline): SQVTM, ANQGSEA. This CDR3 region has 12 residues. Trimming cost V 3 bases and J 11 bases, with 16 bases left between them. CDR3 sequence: CSVDRGGGNAFF. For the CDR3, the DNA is TGCAGCGTTGATCGAGGCGGGGGTAACGCTTTCTTT.

For the CDR3, the DNA is TGTGCCAGCAGCCAAGAGCTAAGGCCAGTCTATGGCTACACCTTC. Translated, it gives CASSQELRPVYGYTF. V and J are TRBV3-1 and TRBJ1-2, with unresolved D. The CDR3 runs 15 residues. V lost 0 bases, J lost 4 bases, and 12 bases lay in between. From germline, CDR1 is LGHDT and CDR2 YNNKEL (reference sequence).

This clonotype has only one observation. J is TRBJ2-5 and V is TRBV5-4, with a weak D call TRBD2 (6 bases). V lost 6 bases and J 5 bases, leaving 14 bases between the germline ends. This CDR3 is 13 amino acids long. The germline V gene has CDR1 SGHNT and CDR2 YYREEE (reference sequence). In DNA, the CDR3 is TGTGCCAGCACCCCGGGGGTCGGGGAGACCCAGTACTTC. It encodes CASTPGVGETQYF.

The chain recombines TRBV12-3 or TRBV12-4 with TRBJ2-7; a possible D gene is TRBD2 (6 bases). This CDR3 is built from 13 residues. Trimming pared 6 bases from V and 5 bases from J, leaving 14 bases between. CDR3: CASRHPTSNEQYF. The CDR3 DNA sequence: TGTGCCAGCAGGCACCCGACTAGTAACGAGCAGTACTTC.

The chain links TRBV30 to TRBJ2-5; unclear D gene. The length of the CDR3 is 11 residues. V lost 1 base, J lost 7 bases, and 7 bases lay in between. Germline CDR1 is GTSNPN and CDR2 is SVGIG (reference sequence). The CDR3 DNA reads TGTGCCTGGAGTGGGGGTAGGACCCAGTACTTC. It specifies CAWSGGRTQYF. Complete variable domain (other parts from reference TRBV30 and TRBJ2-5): SQTIHQWPATLVQPVGSPLSLECTVEGTSNPNLYWYRQAAGRGLQLLFYSVGIGQISSEVPQNLSASRPQDRQFILSSKKLLLSDSGFYLCAWSGGRTQYFGPGTRLLVL.

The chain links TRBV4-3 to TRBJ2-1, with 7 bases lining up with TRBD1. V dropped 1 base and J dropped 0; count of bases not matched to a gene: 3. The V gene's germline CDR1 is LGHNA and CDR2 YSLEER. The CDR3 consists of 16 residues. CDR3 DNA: TGCGCCAGCAGCCAAGCCCCAGGGGGCTCCTACAATGAGCAGTTCTTC. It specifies CASSQAPGGSYNEQFF.

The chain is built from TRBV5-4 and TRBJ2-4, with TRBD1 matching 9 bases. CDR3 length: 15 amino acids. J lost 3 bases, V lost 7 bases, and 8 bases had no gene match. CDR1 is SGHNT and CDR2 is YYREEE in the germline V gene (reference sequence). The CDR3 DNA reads TGTGCCAGCGGACAGGGGAGAGAAGGCAAAAACATTCAGTACTTC. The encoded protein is CASGQGREGKNIQYF.

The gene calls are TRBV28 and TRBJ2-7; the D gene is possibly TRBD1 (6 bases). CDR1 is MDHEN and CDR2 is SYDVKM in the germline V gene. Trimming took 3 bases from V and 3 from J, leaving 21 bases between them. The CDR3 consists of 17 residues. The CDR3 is CASSFPVGSNRVYEQYV. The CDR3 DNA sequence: TGTGCCAGCAGTTTTCCGGTCGGGTCGAACAGGGTCTACGAGCAGTACGTC.

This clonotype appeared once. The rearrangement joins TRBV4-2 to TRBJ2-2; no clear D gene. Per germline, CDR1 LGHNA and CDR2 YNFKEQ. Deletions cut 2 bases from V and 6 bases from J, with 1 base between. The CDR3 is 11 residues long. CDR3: CASSQPGELFF. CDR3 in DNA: TGTGCCAGCAGCCAACCCGGGGAGCTGTTTTTT.

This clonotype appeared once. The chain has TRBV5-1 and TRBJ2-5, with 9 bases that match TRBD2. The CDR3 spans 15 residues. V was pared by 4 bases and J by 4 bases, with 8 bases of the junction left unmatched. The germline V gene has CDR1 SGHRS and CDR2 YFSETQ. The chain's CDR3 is CASSLKLAGIETQYF. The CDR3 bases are TGCGCCAGCAGCCTCAAGCTAGCGGGGATAGAGACCCAGTACTTC.

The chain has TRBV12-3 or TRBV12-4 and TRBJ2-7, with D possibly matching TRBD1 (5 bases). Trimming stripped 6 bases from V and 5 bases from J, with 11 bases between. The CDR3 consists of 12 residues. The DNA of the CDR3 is TGTGCCAGCAGGTCTGACAGCCACGAGCAGTACTTC. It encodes CASRSDSHEQYF.

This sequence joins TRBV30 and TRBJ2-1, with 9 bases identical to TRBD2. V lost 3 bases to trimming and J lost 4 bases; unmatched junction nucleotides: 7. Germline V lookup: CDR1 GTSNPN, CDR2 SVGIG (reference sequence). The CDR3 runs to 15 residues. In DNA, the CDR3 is TGTGCCTGGAGCGCGGGACTAGCTGTGTACAATGAGCAGTTCTTC. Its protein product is CAWSAGLAVYNEQFF.

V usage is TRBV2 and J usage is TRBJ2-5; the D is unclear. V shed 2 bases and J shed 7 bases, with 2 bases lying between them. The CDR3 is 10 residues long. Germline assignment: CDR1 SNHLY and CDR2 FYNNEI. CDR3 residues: CASSESTQYF. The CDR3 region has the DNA TGTGCCAGCAGTGAATCGACCCAGTACTTC.

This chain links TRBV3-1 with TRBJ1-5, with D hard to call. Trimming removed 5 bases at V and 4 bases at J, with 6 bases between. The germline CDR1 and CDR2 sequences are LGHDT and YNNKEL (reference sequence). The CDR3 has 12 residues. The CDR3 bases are TGTGCCAGCAGCGAAGGGAATCAGCCCCAGCATTTT. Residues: CASSEGNQPQHF.

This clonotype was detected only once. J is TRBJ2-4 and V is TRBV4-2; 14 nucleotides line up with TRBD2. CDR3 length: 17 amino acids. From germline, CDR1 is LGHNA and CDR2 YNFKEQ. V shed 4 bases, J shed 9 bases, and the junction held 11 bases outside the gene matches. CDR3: CASSLLQGLAGEVIQYF. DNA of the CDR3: TGTGCCAGCAGCCTCCTCCAGGGACTAGCGGGAGAGGTCATTCAGTACTTC.

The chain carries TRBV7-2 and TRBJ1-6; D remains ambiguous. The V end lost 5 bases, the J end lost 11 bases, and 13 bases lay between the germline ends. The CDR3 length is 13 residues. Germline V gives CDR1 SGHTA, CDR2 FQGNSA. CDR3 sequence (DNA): TGTGCCAGCAGCCTTACCCCGTGGCCACCCCTCCACTTT. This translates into CASSLTPWPPLHF.

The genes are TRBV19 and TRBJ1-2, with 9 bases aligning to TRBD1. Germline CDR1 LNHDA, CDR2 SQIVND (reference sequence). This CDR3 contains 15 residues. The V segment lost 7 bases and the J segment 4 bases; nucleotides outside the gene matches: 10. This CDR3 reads CASIMRAGQGYGYTF. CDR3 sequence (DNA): TGTGCCAGTATTATGAGAGCGGGACAGGGCTATGGCTACACCTTC.

The CDR3 DNA reads TGTGCCAGCAGCCGCACAGGGCCCAGGAATGAAAAACTGTTTTTT. Protein sequence: CASSRTGPRNEKLFF. The chain carries TRBV2 and TRBJ1-4; a possible D gene is TRBD1 (6 bases). CDR3 length: 15 residues. V lost 6 bases, J lost 5 bases, and 16 bases lay in between. Germline V gene sequence: CDR1 SNHLY, CDR2 FYNNEI.

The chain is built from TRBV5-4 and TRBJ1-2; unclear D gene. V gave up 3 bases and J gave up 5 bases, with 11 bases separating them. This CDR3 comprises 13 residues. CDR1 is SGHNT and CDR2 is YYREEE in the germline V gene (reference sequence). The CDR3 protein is CASSSGSRYGYTF. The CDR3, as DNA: TGTGCCAGCAGCTCGGGGAGCCGGTATGGCTACACCTTC.

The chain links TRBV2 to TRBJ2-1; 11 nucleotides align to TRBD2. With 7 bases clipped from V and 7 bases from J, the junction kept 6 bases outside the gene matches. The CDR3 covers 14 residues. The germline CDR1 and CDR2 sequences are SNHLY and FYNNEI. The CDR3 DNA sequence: TGTGCCAGCACCGGGACTAGCGGAGTTAATGAGCAGTTCTTC. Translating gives CASTGTSGVNEQFF. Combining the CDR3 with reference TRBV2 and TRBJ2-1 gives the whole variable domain EPEVTQTPSHQVTQMGQEVILRCVPISNHLYFYWYRQILGQKVEFLVSFYNNEISEKSEIFDDQFSVERPDGSNFTLKIRSTKLEDSAMYFCASTGTSGVNEQFFGPGTRLTVL.

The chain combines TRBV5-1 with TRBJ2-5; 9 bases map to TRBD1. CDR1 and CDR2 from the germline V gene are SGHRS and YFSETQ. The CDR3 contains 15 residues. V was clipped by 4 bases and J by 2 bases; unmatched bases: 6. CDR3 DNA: TGCGCCAGCAGCCAGGGACAGGGACGGCAAGAGACCCAGTACTTC. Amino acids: CASSQGQGRQETQYF.

Here the CDR3 reads CASSRGQDLYGYTF. CDR3 DNA sequence: TGTGCCAGCAGCCGGGGACAGGACCTCTATGGCTACACCTTC. J is TRBJ1-2 and V is TRBV14; 8 positions agree with TRBD1. CDR1 and CDR2 from the germline V gene are SGHDN and FVKESK. This CDR3 contains 14 residues. Losses at the gene ends were 4 bases for V and 4 bases for J; bases not matched to a gene: 5.

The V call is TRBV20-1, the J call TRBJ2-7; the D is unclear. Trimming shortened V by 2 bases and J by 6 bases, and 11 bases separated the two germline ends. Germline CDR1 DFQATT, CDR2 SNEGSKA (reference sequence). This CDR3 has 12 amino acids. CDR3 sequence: CSARSSLIEQYV. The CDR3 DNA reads TGCAGTGCTAGATCGTCGCTGATCGAGCAGTACGTC.